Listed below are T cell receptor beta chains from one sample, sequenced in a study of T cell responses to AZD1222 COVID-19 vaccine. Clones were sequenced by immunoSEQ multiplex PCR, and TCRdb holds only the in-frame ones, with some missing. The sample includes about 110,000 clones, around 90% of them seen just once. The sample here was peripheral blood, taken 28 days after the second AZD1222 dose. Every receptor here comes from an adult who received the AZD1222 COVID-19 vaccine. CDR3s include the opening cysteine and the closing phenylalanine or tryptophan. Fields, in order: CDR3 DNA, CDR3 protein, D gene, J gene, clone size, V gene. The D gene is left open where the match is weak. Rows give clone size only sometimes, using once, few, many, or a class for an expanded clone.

CDR3nt: TGCGCCAGCAGCTTGATGGGCGGCTACACCTTC
CDR3aa: CASSLMGGYTF
d_gene: .
j_gene: TRBJ1-2
abundance: .
v_gene: TRBV5-1

CDR3nt: TGTGCCACCCAACGAGGCAGGTACAATGAGCAGTTCTTC
CDR3aa: CATQRGRYNEQFF
d_gene: .
j_gene: TRBJ2-1
abundance: .
v_gene: TRBV6-6

CDR3nt: TGTGCCAGCAGCCTAGGACACCAGAACACTGAAGCTTTCTTT
CDR3aa: CASSLGHQNTEAFF
d_gene: .
j_gene: TRBJ1-1
abundance: .
v_gene: TRBV7-9

CDR3nt: TGTGCCAGTAGTATTAACAGACTCTCTGGAAACACCATATATTTT
CDR3aa: CASSINRLSGNTIYF
d_gene: .
j_gene: TRBJ1-3
abundance: once
v_gene: TRBV19

CDR3nt: TGTGCCAGCAGCGTAGGGGAGACTGAGCAGTACTTC
CDR3aa: CASSVGETEQYF
d_gene: .
j_gene: TRBJ2-7
abundance: .
v_gene: TRBV9

CDR3nt: TGTGCCAGTAGTAGCACAGGGGGCTCAGGCGAGCAGTACTTC
CDR3aa: CASSSTGGSGEQYF
d_gene: TRBD1
j_gene: TRBJ2-7
abundance: .
v_gene: TRBV19

CDR3nt: TGTGCCAGCAATCGGCAGGGGGCTATCTATGGCTACACCTTC
CDR3aa: CASNRQGAIYGYTF
d_gene: TRBD1
j_gene: TRBJ1-2
abundance: .
v_gene: TRBV2

CDR3nt: TGTGCCAGCAGCTTAGGTCCGGCCTCGGAGCAGTACTTC
CDR3aa: CASSLGPASEQYF
d_gene: .
j_gene: TRBJ2-7
abundance: .
v_gene: TRBV7-8

CDR3nt: TGTGCCAGCAGATCGGGACACGCTATGAACACTGAAGCTTTCTTT
CDR3aa: CASRSGHAMNTEAFF
d_gene: .
j_gene: TRBJ1-1
abundance: .
v_gene: TRBV6-5

CDR3nt: TGTGCCAGCAGCCCAAGGGACAGGGTTTTTGGAAACACCATATATTTT
CDR3aa: CASSPRDRVFGNTIYF
d_gene: TRBD1
j_gene: TRBJ1-3
abundance: .
v_gene: TRBV7-2

CDR3nt: TGTGCCAGCAGCCTGACAGGGGGCAATCAGCCCCAGCATTTT
CDR3aa: CASSLTGGNQPQHF
d_gene: TRBD1
j_gene: TRBJ1-5
abundance: .
v_gene: TRBV7-9

CDR3nt: TGTGCCACCAGCGGATCTACAGGGGGCCCAGCTAACTATGGCTACACCTTC
CDR3aa: CATSGSTGGPANYGYTF
d_gene: TRBD1
j_gene: TRBJ1-2
abundance: .
v_gene: TRBV15

CDR3nt: TGTGCCAGTAGTATAGAGCAGGGCAATGAGCAGTTCTTC
CDR3aa: CASSIEQGNEQFF
d_gene: .
j_gene: TRBJ2-1
abundance: .
v_gene: TRBV19

CDR3nt: TGTGCCAGCAGCGCCCGGGACAGGGAGGATGGCTACACCTTC
CDR3aa: CASSARDREDGYTF
d_gene: TRBD1
j_gene: TRBJ1-2
abundance: .
v_gene: TRBV5-5

CDR3nt: TGTGCCAGCAGTAGAGACCGATACAATGAGCAGTTCTTC
CDR3aa: CASSRDRYNEQFF
d_gene: .
j_gene: TRBJ2-1
abundance: .
v_gene: TRBV6-5

CDR3nt: TGTGCCAGCAGCGTAGGCGGGGTGAACACTGAAGCTTTCTTT
CDR3aa: CASSVGGVNTEAFF
d_gene: .
j_gene: TRBJ1-1
abundance: .
v_gene: TRBV9

CDR3nt: TGTGCCAGCACTAAGACTGGTTCCTACGAGCAGTACTTC
CDR3aa: CASTKTGSYEQYF
d_gene: .
j_gene: TRBJ2-7
abundance: .
v_gene: TRBV6-5

CDR3nt: TGTGCCAGCGTTGCTTCGGATCTTAACTATGGCTACACCTTC
CDR3aa: CASVASDLNYGYTF
d_gene: .
j_gene: TRBJ1-2
abundance: .
v_gene: TRBV2

CDR3nt: TGTGCCAGCAGCGTCGATCCCCCCGATACGCAGTATTTT
CDR3aa: CASSVDPPDTQYF
d_gene: .
j_gene: TRBJ2-3
abundance: .
v_gene: TRBV9

CDR3nt: TGTGCCAGTAGTATAGACGGGAAAGTCGCCTACGAGCAGTACTTC
CDR3aa: CASSIDGKVAYEQYF
d_gene: .
j_gene: TRBJ2-7
abundance: few
v_gene: TRBV19

CDR3nt: TGTGCCAGCACCCCTGGGGGGCGGGCGAACTATGGCTACACCTTC
CDR3aa: CASTPGGRANYGYTF
d_gene: .
j_gene: TRBJ1-2
abundance: .
v_gene: TRBV28

CDR3nt: TGTGCCAGCAGTTTACGGGAAGGTGGCTATGGCTACACCTTC
CDR3aa: CASSLREGGYGYTF
d_gene: .
j_gene: TRBJ1-2
abundance: .
v_gene: TRBV3-1/TRBV3-2

CDR3nt: TGTGCCAGCAGAAGGGGACAGGGGGCAACTGAAGCTTTCTTT
CDR3aa: CASRRGQGATEAFF
d_gene: TRBD1
j_gene: TRBJ1-1
abundance: .
v_gene: TRBV7-9

CDR3nt: TGTGCCAGCAGCGGTATCAGCCAGTCGGGGACTGGAAACACCATATATTTT
CDR3aa: CASSGISQSGTGNTIYF
d_gene: .
j_gene: TRBJ1-3
abundance: .
v_gene: TRBV3-1/TRBV3-2

CDR3nt: TGTGCCAGCAGTGTGGCCGGGGGTACCCCAGATACGCAGTATTTT
CDR3aa: CASSVAGGTPDTQYF
d_gene: .
j_gene: TRBJ2-3
abundance: .
v_gene: TRBV2

CDR3nt: TGCAGTGTTTTTTCCTACAATGAGCAGTTCTTC
CDR3aa: CSVFSYNEQFF
d_gene: .
j_gene: TRBJ2-1
abundance: .
v_gene: TRBV20-1

CDR3nt: TGTGCCAGCAGTTCTCCAGGGTTGGGCTATGGCTACACCTTC
CDR3aa: CASSSPGLGYGYTF
d_gene: .
j_gene: TRBJ1-2
abundance: .
v_gene: TRBV28

CDR3nt: TGTGCCAGCAGTGAGAACAATGAGCAGTTCTTC
CDR3aa: CASSENNEQFF
d_gene: .
j_gene: TRBJ2-1
abundance: .
v_gene: TRBV28

CDR3nt: TGTGCCAGCAGCGTGGGTCAGGGGGCCTATGGCTACACCTTC
CDR3aa: CASSVGQGAYGYTF
d_gene: TRBD1
j_gene: TRBJ1-2
abundance: .
v_gene: TRBV9

CDR3nt: TGTGCCAGCAGCTCTGGACAGGGGGAAGAGACCCAGTACTTC
CDR3aa: CASSSGQGEETQYF
d_gene: TRBD1
j_gene: TRBJ2-5
abundance: .
v_gene: TRBV7-9

CDR3nt: TGCGCCAGCAGCGGGAGAGGGGATAGCTACACCTTC
CDR3aa: CASSGRGDSYTF
d_gene: .
j_gene: TRBJ1-2
abundance: .
v_gene: TRBV5-1

CDR3nt: TGCGCCAGCAGCCAAGTCCCAGGGGAAGGTCAGCCCCAGCATTTT
CDR3aa: CASSQVPGEGQPQHF
d_gene: .
j_gene: TRBJ1-5
abundance: .
v_gene: TRBV4-1

CDR3nt: TGTGCCAGCAGCCAAGAGGGGACCCATGGACCCCAGCATTTT
CDR3aa: CASSQEGTHGPQHF
d_gene: .
j_gene: TRBJ1-5
abundance: .
v_gene: TRBV3-1/TRBV3-2

CDR3nt: TGTGCCAGCAGTTACGGTTCCCGGAGTGGCTACACCTTC
CDR3aa: CASSYGSRSGYTF
d_gene: .
j_gene: TRBJ1-2
abundance: .
v_gene: TRBV25-1

CDR3nt: TGTGCCAGCAGTGAAGCTGTTAGCGGGAGGGGGGAGCAGTTCTTC
CDR3aa: CASSEAVSGRGEQFF
d_gene: TRBD2
j_gene: TRBJ2-1
abundance: .
v_gene: TRBV6-1

CDR3nt: TGCGCCAGCAGTGAGTCAAAGACTAGCGGGAGGGTCTCCTACAATGAGCAGTTCTTC
CDR3aa: CASSESKTSGRVSYNEQFF
d_gene: TRBD2
j_gene: TRBJ2-1
abundance: .
v_gene: TRBV10-2

CDR3nt: TGTGCCAGCAGCCAACCCCCGGGGACTAGCGGGAGTGATACGCAGTATTTT
CDR3aa: CASSQPPGTSGSDTQYF
d_gene: TRBD2
j_gene: TRBJ2-3
abundance: many
v_gene: TRBV3-1/TRBV3-2

CDR3nt: TGTGCCAGCAGTGGACTCTTGGGGCAAGAGACCCAGTACTTC
CDR3aa: CASSGLLGQETQYF
d_gene: .
j_gene: TRBJ2-5
abundance: .
v_gene: TRBV7-8

CDR3nt: TGCGCCAGCAGCCCGGGACAGACGAACACTGAAGCTTTCTTT
CDR3aa: CASSPGQTNTEAFF
d_gene: TRBD1
j_gene: TRBJ1-1
abundance: .
v_gene: TRBV5-1

CDR3nt: TGTGCCAGCAGTTTAGAGGGGGCGCGGAACACTGAAGCTTTCTTT
CDR3aa: CASSLEGARNTEAFF
d_gene: TRBD1
j_gene: TRBJ1-1
abundance: .
v_gene: TRBV6-6

CDR3nt: TGCGCCAGCAGCCCAAGACTAGCGGGGCGCAGGGAGCAGTTCTTC
CDR3aa: CASSPRLAGRREQFF
d_gene: TRBD2
j_gene: TRBJ2-1
abundance: .
v_gene: TRBV5-1

CDR3nt: TGTGCCGTAGATGGCACAGGGGGATCAGTCAAGGGAGCTTTCTTT
CDR3aa: CAVDGTGGSVKGAFF
d_gene: TRBD1
j_gene: TRBJ1-1
abundance: .
v_gene: TRBV10-3

CDR3nt: TGTGCCAGCAGCTTATGGGCGGGGCGGACCTACAATGAGCAGTTCTTC
CDR3aa: CASSLWAGRTYNEQFF
d_gene: .
j_gene: TRBJ2-1
abundance: .
v_gene: TRBV13

CDR3nt: TGCGCCAGCAGCCAACTTTACAGGGGGTGGCCCTACGAGCAGTACTTC
CDR3aa: CASSQLYRGWPYEQYF
d_gene: TRBD1
j_gene: TRBJ2-7
abundance: .
v_gene: TRBV4-1

CDR3nt: TGTGCCAGCAGCTCCCTTGGGACAGGGGGCTTTGGGTCCTACAATGAGCAGTTCTTC
CDR3aa: CASSSLGTGGFGSYNEQFF
d_gene: TRBD1
j_gene: TRBJ2-1
abundance: .
v_gene: TRBV11-2

CDR3nt: TGTGCCAGCAGCCAAGAGGAGGGTATGGGCGAGCAGTACTTC
CDR3aa: CASSQEEGMGEQYF
d_gene: .
j_gene: TRBJ2-7
abundance: .
v_gene: TRBV3-1/TRBV3-2

CDR3nt: TGTGCCAGCAGTCCGCCGACAGGAAGAAATGGCTACACCTTC
CDR3aa: CASSPPTGRNGYTF
d_gene: .
j_gene: TRBJ1-2
abundance: .
v_gene: TRBV28

CDR3nt: TGTGCCAGCAGCCGAGGGACAGGGAGTAGAGGGGCCAACGTCCTGACTTTC
CDR3aa: CASSRGTGSRGANVLTF
d_gene: TRBD1
j_gene: TRBJ2-6
abundance: .
v_gene: TRBV7-9

CDR3nt: TGTGCCAGCAGCTTAGGAGTAGACGGCAATCAGCCCCAGCATTTT
CDR3aa: CASSLGVDGNQPQHF
d_gene: .
j_gene: TRBJ1-5
abundance: .
v_gene: TRBV7-9

CDR3nt: TGTGCCAGCAGCCTCCTGACAGGAACGGGTGAAAAACTGTTTTTT
CDR3aa: CASSLLTGTGEKLFF
d_gene: .
j_gene: TRBJ1-4
abundance: .
v_gene: TRBV3-1/TRBV3-2

CDR3nt: TGTGCCAGCAGTTTGGGCGGCGATACGCAGTATTTT
CDR3aa: CASSLGGDTQYF
d_gene: .
j_gene: TRBJ2-3
abundance: .
v_gene: TRBV28

CDR3nt: TGTGCCAGCAGCTTAGGGACAGGACCCACAGATACGCAGTATTTT
CDR3aa: CASSLGTGPTDTQYF
d_gene: TRBD1
j_gene: TRBJ2-3
abundance: .
v_gene: TRBV27

CDR3nt: TGTGCCAGCAGTGAAAGGGGCGGGGGGCGCACAGATACGCAGTATTTT
CDR3aa: CASSERGGGRTDTQYF
d_gene: TRBD2
j_gene: TRBJ2-3
abundance: .
v_gene: TRBV6-1

CDR3nt: TGTGCCAGCAGCTGTCCGGGGACACGAGTTGAAGAGACCCAGTACTTC
CDR3aa: CASSCPGTRVEETQYF
d_gene: .
j_gene: TRBJ2-5
abundance: .
v_gene: TRBV21-1

CDR3nt: TGTGCCAGCTCACCGGGGAGGGGGATGGGCAATCAGCCCCAGCATTTT
CDR3aa: CASSPGRGMGNQPQHF
d_gene: .
j_gene: TRBJ1-5
abundance: .
v_gene: TRBV18